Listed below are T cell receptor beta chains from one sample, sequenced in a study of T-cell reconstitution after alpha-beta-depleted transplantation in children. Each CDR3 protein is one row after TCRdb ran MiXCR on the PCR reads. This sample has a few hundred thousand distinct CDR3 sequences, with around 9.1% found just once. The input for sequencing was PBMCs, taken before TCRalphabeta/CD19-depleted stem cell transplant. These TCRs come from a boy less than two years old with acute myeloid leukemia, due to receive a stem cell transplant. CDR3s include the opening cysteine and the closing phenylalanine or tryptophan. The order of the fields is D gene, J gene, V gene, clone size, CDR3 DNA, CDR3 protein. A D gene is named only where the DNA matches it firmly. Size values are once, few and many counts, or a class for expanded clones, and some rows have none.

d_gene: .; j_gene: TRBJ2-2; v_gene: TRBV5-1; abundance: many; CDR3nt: TGCGCCAGCAGCTTGCAAATGGTGGGAGGAGTGACCGGGGAGCTGTTTTTT; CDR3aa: CASSLQMVGGVTGELFF
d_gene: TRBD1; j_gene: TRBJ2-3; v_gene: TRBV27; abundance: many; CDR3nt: TGTGCCAGCACCTCGGGACAGGGGGGCCAAGGGATGCAGTATTTT; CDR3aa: CASTSGQGGQGMQYF
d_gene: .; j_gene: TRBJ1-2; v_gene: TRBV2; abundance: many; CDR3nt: TGTGCCAGCAGTGAACAGGGTTGGGGCTACACCTTC; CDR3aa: CASSEQGWGYTF
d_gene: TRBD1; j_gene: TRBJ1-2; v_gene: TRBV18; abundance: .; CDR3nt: TGTGCCAGCTCGACACAGGGGCTTTATGGCTACACCTTC; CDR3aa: CASSTQGLYGYTF
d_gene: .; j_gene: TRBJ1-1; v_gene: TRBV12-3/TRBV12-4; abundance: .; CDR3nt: TGTGCCAGCAGGGCCGACAGTTTGCTTGAAGCTTTCTTT; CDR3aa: CASRADSLLEAFF
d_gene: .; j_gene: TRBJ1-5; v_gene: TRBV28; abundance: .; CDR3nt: TGTGCCAGCAGTTTATCTCGCAGGAATCAGCCCCAGCATTTT; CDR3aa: CASSLSRRNQPQHF
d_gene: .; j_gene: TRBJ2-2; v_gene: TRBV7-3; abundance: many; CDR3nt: TGTGCCAGCAGCCCCCAGGTCACCGGGGAGCTGTTTTTT; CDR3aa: CASSPQVTGELFF
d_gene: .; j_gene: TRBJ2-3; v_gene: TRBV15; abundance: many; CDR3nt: TGTGCCACCAGCAGAGATCTTAGCGGCCTAGCAGATACGCAGTATTTT; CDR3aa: CATSRDLSGLADTQYF
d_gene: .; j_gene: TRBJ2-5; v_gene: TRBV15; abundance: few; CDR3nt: TGTGCCACCAAAGGATCGGTAACAGGGAGAGAGACCCAGTACTTC; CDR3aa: CATKGSVTGRETQYF
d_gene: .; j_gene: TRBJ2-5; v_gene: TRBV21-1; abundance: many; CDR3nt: TGTGCCAGCAGCAAGGGACTCCTCCAAGAGACCCAGTACTTC; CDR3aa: CASSKGLLQETQYF
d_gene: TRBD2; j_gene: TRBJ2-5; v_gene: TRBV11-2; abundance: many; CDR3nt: TGTGCCAGCAGCGCCGGGACTAGCGGTGCGGAGACCCAGTACTTC; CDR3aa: CASSAGTSGAETQYF
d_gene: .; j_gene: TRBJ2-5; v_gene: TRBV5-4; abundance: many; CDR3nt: TGTGCCAGCAGCTTGCAGGTCCAAGAGACCCAGTACTTC; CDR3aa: CASSLQVQETQYF
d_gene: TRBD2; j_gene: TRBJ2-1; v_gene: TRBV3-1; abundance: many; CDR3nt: TGTGCCAGCAGCCAAGTGGGACTAGCGGGAGGGAGCTCCTACAATGAGCAGTTCTTC; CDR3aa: CASSQVGLAGGSSYNEQFF
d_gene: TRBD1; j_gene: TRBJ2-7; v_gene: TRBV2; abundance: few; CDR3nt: TGTGCTACGCAGGGGGCATTGACCTACGAGCAGTACTTC; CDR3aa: CATQGALTYEQYF
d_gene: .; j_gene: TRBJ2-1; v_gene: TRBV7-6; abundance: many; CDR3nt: TGTGCCAGCAGCTTACAGTGGGAAAGGAATGAGCAGTTCTTC; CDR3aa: CASSLQWERNEQFF
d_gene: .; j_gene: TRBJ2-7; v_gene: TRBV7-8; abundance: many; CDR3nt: TGTGCCAGCAGCTTATACACCCGCGGAATTTACGAGCAGTACTTC; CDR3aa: CASSLYTRGIYEQYF
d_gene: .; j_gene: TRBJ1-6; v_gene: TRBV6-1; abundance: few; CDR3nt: TGTGCCAGCAGTGTGATTTACCCGGAGGGAGGATACTCACCCCTCCACTTT; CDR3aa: CASSVIYPEGGYSPLHF